These 17 T cell receptor beta chains were all obtained from the same sample, sequenced in a study of blood T cell repertoires in COVID-19. Here immunoSEQ multiplex PCR was the method, and the copy in TCRdb shows in-frame clones only, minus some. The table has 90,000 to 120,000 clones, around 89% seen once. The sample taken for sequencing was peripheral blood. Receptor source: a woman of 80 years or more with acute or convalescent COVID-19.

This chain connects TRBV10-3 to TRBJ2-7; D is possibly TRBD2 (7 bases). CDR1 is ENHRY and CDR2 is SYGVKD in the germline V gene. The CDR3 contains 15 residues. V was shortened by 3 bases and J by 5 bases, with 17 bases between the two germline ends. The CDR3 loop is CAISEGRGPTNEQYF. The CDR3 DNA reads TGTGCCATCAGTGAAGGGCGGGGGCCGACTAACGAGCAGTACTTC.

This sequence joins TRBV5-1 and TRBJ2-5, with a tentative D call TRBD2 (7 bases). The CDR3 is 16 amino acids. The germline V gene encodes CDR1 SGHRS and CDR2 YFSETQ. With 1 base removed from V and 2 bases from J, the gap between germline ends came to 15 bases. The CDR3 region has the DNA TGCGCCAGCAGCTTGCACTCGGGGGGCTTACAAGAGACCCAGTACTTC. Amino acid sequence: CASSLHSGGLQETQYF.

The chain is built from TRBV5-6 and TRBJ1-2; 8 nucleotides agree with TRBD1. Germline CDR1 is SGHDT and CDR2 is YYEEEE. The CDR3 sequence is 15 residues long. J gave up 4 bases and V 6 bases, and 11 bases lay outside the gene matches. The CDR3 protein is CASKGFQGAAYGYTF. CDR3 coding DNA: TGTGCCAGCAAAGGTTTCCAGGGGGCGGCCTATGGCTACACCTTC.

This clone has only one observation. The V and J genes are TRBV7-9 and TRBJ1-6, with 11 bases lining up with TRBD1. Germline assignment: CDR1 SEHNR and CDR2 FQNEAQ (reference sequence). This CDR3 has 19 residues. J gave up 0 bases and V 4 bases, and 8 bases lay outside the gene matches. As DNA, the CDR3 is TGTGCCAGCAGCTCCCCCGGACAGGGGGCTAGCTCCTATAATTCACCCCTCCACTTT. Residues: CASSSPGQGASSYNSPLHF.

The V call is TRBV4-1, the J call TRBJ2-3; TRBD1 matches at 8 bases. Germline V gives CDR1 MGHRA, CDR2 YSYEKL. Unmatched junction bases numbered 6, after V lost 0 bases and J lost 4 bases. The CDR3 has 16 amino acids. The CDR3 DNA sequence: TGCGCCAGCAGCCAAGATTGGACAGGGATTCCAGATACGCAGTATTTT. Translation gives CASSQDWTGIPDTQYF.

The chain is built from TRBV7-8 and TRBJ2-7, with 7 bases aligning to TRBD2. V was pared by 8 bases and J by 0 bases, with 7 bases of the junction left unmatched. This CDR3 is built from 14 residues. Germline V gives CDR1 SGHVS, CDR2 FQNEAQ. CDR3 nucleotide sequence: TGTGCCAGCGGGCCAGGGAGGGCCTCCTACGAGCAGTACTTC. Protein product: CASGPGRASYEQYF.

The genes are TRBV5-1 and TRBJ2-6; D gene uncertain. CDR1 and CDR2 (germline): SGHRS, YFSETQ. This CDR3 is built from 15 residues. Trimming pared 4 bases from V and 6 bases from J, leaving 14 bases between. In DNA, the CDR3 is TGCGCCAGCAGCCGACGGAGCGTACTGGCCAACGTCCTGACTTTC. Translation gives CASSRRSVLANVLTF.

The chain has TRBV4-1 and TRBJ2-7, with 8 bases matching TRBD2. Per germline, CDR1 MGHRA and CDR2 YSYEKL. V was pared by 0 bases and J by 4 bases, with 20 bases of the junction left unmatched. The CDR3 extends over 20 amino acids. The CDR3 DNA reads TGCGCCAGCAGCCAAGATCCGGGGGGTATTGGGCTAGCGGGTGAGTACGAGCAGTACTTC. This translates into CASSQDPGGIGLAGEYEQYF.

This chain joins TRBV11-2 and TRBJ2-7, with TRBD1 identical over 7 bases. V shed 0 bases, J shed 2 bases, and the junction held 7 bases outside the gene matches. Germline lookup yields CDR1 SGHAT and CDR2 FQNNGV. The CDR3 extends over 16 amino acids. The CDR3 DNA reads as TGTGCCAGCAGCTTAGATCTTGACAGGGTCGCCTACGAGCAGTACTTC. As protein: CASSLDLDRVAYEQYF.

This clone appeared a single time. The rearrangement uses TRBV27 and TRBJ2-3; the D is unclear. V lost 5 bases and J 2 bases, leaving 11 bases between the germline ends. Per germline, CDR1 MNHEY and CDR2 SMNVEV (reference sequence). The CDR3 has 14 residues. DNA of the CDR3: TGTGCCAGCAGTCCCTATCTTTTCACAGATACGCAGTATTTT. It is translated as CASSPYLFTDTQYF.

V gene TRBV5-4 combines with J gene TRBJ1-6; no firm D call. CDR1 SGHNT and CDR2 YYREEE come from the germline V gene (reference sequence). This CDR3 spans 14 amino acids. V gave up 2 bases and J gave up 4 bases, with 7 bases separating them. CDR3 sequence reads: CASSLSQYNSPLHF. The CDR3, as DNA: TGTGCCAGCAGCTTAAGTCAGTATAATTCACCCCTCCACTTT.

The CDR3: CASSPGVAKNIQYF. The CDR3 DNA sequence: TGTGCCAGCAGCCCCGGGGTGGCCAAAAACATTCAGTACTTC. This chain joins TRBV6-5 and TRBJ2-4; D may be TRBD2 (5 bases). In germline, CDR1 is MNHEY, CDR2 SVGAGI. V was cut by 6 bases and J by 1 base, with 10 bases left in between. CDR3 length: 14 residues.

The chain recombines TRBV18 with TRBJ1-1; D call uncertain. Per germline, CDR1 KGHSH and CDR2 LQKENI. CDR3 length: 13 residues. Trimming removed 8 bases at V and 4 bases at J, with 14 bases between. CDR3 coding DNA: TGTGCCAGCCGACCGTCTGCGGGCACTGAAGCTTTCTTT. This encodes CASRPSAGTEAFF. Filled out from reference TRBV18 and TRBJ1-1, the complete variable domain reads NAGVMQNPRHLVRRRGQEARLRCSPMKGHSHVYWYRQLPEEGLKFMVYLQKENIIDESGMPKERFSAEFPKEGPSILRIQQVVRGDSAAYFCASRPSAGTEAFFGQGTRLTVV.

The chain joins TRBV5-1 to TRBJ2-1; D is ambiguous. Germline V CDR1 and CDR2: SGHRS, YFSETQ. Trimming took off 0 bases at V and 9 bases at J, with 4 bases between the two ends. This CDR3 contains 11 residues. This CDR3 reads CASSLAVEQFF. CDR3 DNA sequence: TGCGCCAGCAGCTTGGCTGTTGAGCAGTTCTTC.

The chain combines TRBV15 with TRBJ1-5; 8 nucleotides agree with TRBD1. After removal of 2 bases from V and 1 base from J, the junction contained 1 base not matched to a gene. CDR1 and CDR2 (germline): LNHNV, YYDKDF (reference sequence). The CDR3 is made up of 15 amino acids. The CDR3 here is CATSRTGGSNQPQHF. The CDR3 DNA sequence: TGTGCCACCAGCAGAACAGGGGGGAGCAATCAGCCCCAGCATTTT.

This clone has more than one count but fewer than ten. The chain uses TRBV16 and TRBJ1-5, with 9 bases lining up with TRBD1. The CDR3 has 17 amino acids. With 0 bases clipped from V and 4 bases from J, the junction kept 7 bases outside the gene matches. Per the germline V gene, CDR1 is KGHSY and CDR2 is FQNENV. In nucleotides, the CDR3 is TGTGCCAGCAGCCAATCGCTCGGGACAGGGCGGAATCAGCCCCAGCATTTT. It encodes CASSQSLGTGRNQPQHF.

The V and J genes are TRBV14 and TRBJ2-6; TRBD1 matches at 7 bases. The CDR3 length is 20 residues. V was pared by 2 bases and J by 13 bases, with 26 bases of the junction left unmatched. Germline V gene lookup returns CDR1 SGHDN and CDR2 FVKESK. CDR3 nucleotide sequence: TGTGCCAGCAGCCAACCTGACAGGGCAACGAATCCTCTGGGGATGCGTGTCCTGACTTTC. This codes for CASSQPDRATNPLGMRVLTF.